Below are 29 T cell receptor beta chains sequenced from a single sample in a study of blood T cell repertoires in COVID-19 (dated by TCRdb to about 2020). Libraries were constructed by the immunoSEQ multiplex PCR assay. The clones in this table, taken by TCRdb from immuneACCESS, are in-frame only. Not every clone is retained; where verified, under half of the shortfall comes from an unresolved V gene, and the cause of the rest is unknown. The sample yields about 110,000 clones; less than 85% were counted once. 3.8% of the sample comes from the top ten. The sequenced sample was peripheral blood. The receptors stem from a woman older than 75 with acute or convalescent COVID-19.

This chain joins TRBV28 and TRBJ1-5, with D possibly TRBD1 on 5 matching bases. Germline CDR1 MDHEN, CDR2 SYDVKM. V lost 6 bases and J lost 10, with 25 bases in between. This CDR3 is built from 16 residues. CDR3 in DNA: TGTGCCAGCAGGCCAAACTATCAGGGCCGATTCACACCCCAGCATTTT. Its protein is CASRPNYQGRFTPQHF.

This clone was seen a single time. This chain uses TRBV3-1 (or the pseudogene TRBV3-2) with TRBJ1-4; D is uncertain. The CDR3 has 14 amino acids. Germline values: CDR1 LGHDT, CDR2 YNNKEL (reference sequence). Trimming removed 4 bases from V and 6 bases from J, with 12 bases in between. The CDR3 here is CASSLFTADEKLFF. The CDR3 DNA reads TGTGCCAGCAGCCTATTCACAGCTGATGAAAAACTGTTTTTT.

As DNA, the CDR3 is TGTGCCAGCAGCCTAACCAGGGGACAGGGCACCGGGGAGCTGTTTTTT. Its protein product is CASSLTRGQGTGELFF. The J gene is TRBJ2-2, the V gene TRBV11-2; 9 nucleotides align to TRBD1. V was pared by 5 bases and J by 4 bases, with 8 bases of the junction left unmatched. CDR3 length: 16 amino acids. The germline CDR1 and CDR2 sequences are SGHAT and FQNNGV.

The rearrangement links TRBV30 to TRBJ2-3, with 9 bases fitting TRBD2. V gave up 2 bases and J gave up 5 bases; unmatched junction bases: 8. The germline CDR1 and CDR2 sequences are GTSNPN and SVGIG (reference sequence). The CDR3 consists of 15 residues. CDR3 loop: CAWSSAGGAEDTQYF. In DNA form, the CDR3 reads TGTGCCTGGAGTTCGGCGGGGGGGGCGGAAGATACGCAGTATTTT.

Here the CDR3 DNA reads TGTGCCAGCAGCCAAGCTGTGACCCAGTACTTC. Translating it yields CASSQAVTQYF. The J gene is TRBJ2-5, the V gene TRBV14; no definite D call. The germline gives CDR1 SGHDN, CDR2 FVKESK. CDR3 length: 11 residues. The V end was cut by 1 base, the J end by 7 bases, with 4 bases between.

The chain employs TRBV3-1 (or the pseudogene TRBV3-2) and TRBJ1-4, with D perhaps matching TRBD1 (5 bases). CDR1 and CDR2 (germline): LGHDT, YNNKEL (reference sequence). V gave up 6 bases and J gave up 3 bases, with 14 bases separating them. The CDR3 is 15 residues long. The CDR3 loop reads CASSRQGAANEKLFF. In nucleotides, the CDR3 is TGTGCCAGCAGTAGGCAGGGCGCGGCTAATGAAAAACTGTTTTTT.

The rearrangement links TRBV11-2 to TRBJ1-3, with D tentatively TRBD1 (6 bases). Per germline, CDR1 SGHAT and CDR2 FQNNGV. The CDR3 consists of 17 residues. V lost 6 bases to trimming and J lost 0 bases, with 18 bases between them. CDR3 amino acids: CASRLSGGGVSGNTIYF. The CDR3 DNA sequence: TGTGCCAGCAGACTATCGGGGGGCGGGGTCTCTGGAAACACCATATATTTT.

The genes are TRBV7-2 and TRBJ2-1; 7 bases map to TRBD1. Germline V gene lookup returns CDR1 SGHTA and CDR2 FQGNSA. The CDR3 sequence is 15 residues long. Trimming at V came to 2 bases and at J to 4 bases, leaving 5 bases not matched to a gene. The CDR3 DNA is TGTGCCAGCAGCTTAATCGGGACAGAATACAATGAGCAGTTCTTC. The encoded protein is CASSLIGTEYNEQFF.

This clone was recorded once. V gene TRBV4-3 combines with J gene TRBJ2-7; D ambiguous. Germline lookup yields CDR1 LGHNA and CDR2 YSLEER. The V end lost 0 bases, the J end lost 0 bases, and 6 bases lay between the germline ends. The CDR3 is 14 amino acids. CDR3 coding DNA: TGCGCCAGCAGCCAAGAACACAACTCCTACGAGCAGTACTTC. It specifies CASSQEHNSYEQYF.

This clone was picked up one time. V and J are TRBV3-1 (or the pseudogene TRBV3-2) and TRBJ2-7; 8 bases line up with TRBD2. CDR1 and CDR2 (germline): LGHDT, YNNKEL (reference sequence). The length of the CDR3 is 15 residues. V trimming: 4 bases; J trimming: 0 bases; junction bases outside the gene matches: 5. CDR3 residues: CASSPLSGASYEQYF. CDR3 DNA: TGTGCCAGCAGCCCGCTTAGCGGGGCCTCCTACGAGCAGTACTTC.

The chain recombines TRBV5-1 with TRBJ2-1; D not certain. Between the trimmed V and J ends, which lost 4 bases and 2 bases, there was a span of 7 bases. Germline CDR1 SGHRS, CDR2 YFSETQ. This CDR3 has 13 residues. CDR3 nucleotides: TGCGCCAGCAGCCCCGGTGCCTACAATGAGCAGTTCTTC. This encodes CASSPGAYNEQFF.

The chain uses TRBV11-2 and TRBJ2-7; tentatively, D is TRBD2 (6 bases). With 4 bases removed from V and 1 base from J, the gap between germline ends came to 20 bases. In germline, CDR1 is SGHAT, CDR2 FQNNGV. There are 17 residues in the CDR3. The CDR3 is CASSSLKRVPGSYEQYF. The CDR3 DNA follows: TGTGCCAGCAGCTCTTTAAAGCGGGTCCCGGGGTCCTACGAGCAGTACTTC.

The chain is built from TRBV28 and TRBJ2-3, with 7 bases that match TRBD1. The CDR3 has 13 residues. Germline V CDR1 and CDR2: MDHEN, SYDVKM. V lost 7 bases and J lost 2; bases outside the gene matches: 3. The CDR3, as DNA: TGTGCCAGCAACAGGGGATCCACAGATACGCAGTATTTT. Protein: CASNRGSTDTQYF. The full variable domain, completed using reference TRBV28 and TRBJ2-3, is DVKVTQSSRYLVKRTGEKVFLECVQDMDHENMFWYRQDPGLGLRLIYFSYDVKMKEKGDIPEGYSVSREKKERFSLILESASTNQTSMYLCASNRGSTDTQYFGPGTRLTVL.

The CDR3 coding sequence is TGTGCCAGCAGGAACTTGGGAGGTCTTGGCTACACCTTC. Encoded protein: CASRNLGGLGYTF. The chain recombines TRBV28 with TRBJ1-2; D gene ambiguous. The germline V and J ends were trimmed by 6 bases and 7 bases, with 15 bases remaining between them. The length of the CDR3 is 13 residues. Germline V gene data show CDR1 as MDHEN and CDR2 as SYDVKM.

The genes are TRBV19 and TRBJ2-4, with D possibly TRBD1 on 6 matching bases. The CDR3 has 13 amino acids. Germline V gives CDR1 LNHDA, CDR2 SQIVND (reference sequence). The CDR3 loop is CAVQGPAKNIQYF. The DNA for the CDR3 is TGTGCTGTACAGGGACCCGCCAAAAACATTCAGTACTTC.

The chain has TRBV9 and TRBJ1-3; D ambiguous. The CDR3 totals 17 residues. Deletions cut 4 bases from V and 1 base from J, with 18 bases between. Germline CDR1 is SGDLS and CDR2 is YYNGEE. CDR3 residues: CASSPLGQAKSGNTIYF. The CDR3 nucleotides read TGTGCCAGCAGCCCCCTTGGGCAGGCCAAATCTGGAAACACCATATATTTT.

The CDR3 sequence is CASSPGIAGVNTQYF. CDR3 sequence (DNA): TGTGCCAGCAGCCCCGGGATAGCGGGAGTTAATACGCAGTATTTT. The chain links TRBV28 to TRBJ2-3, with 9 bases that match TRBD2. This CDR3 is 15 amino acids long. J was trimmed by 7 bases and V by 6 bases; bases with no gene match: 11. CDR1 and CDR2 (germline): MDHEN, SYDVKM.

V gene TRBV5-6 combines with J gene TRBJ2-7; 10 bases line up with TRBD2. V was pared by 7 bases and J by 3 bases, with 7 bases of the junction left unmatched. CDR3 length equals 14 residues. Germline CDR1 is SGHDT and CDR2 is YYEEEE. The CDR3 DNA follows: TGTGCCAGCCGGGCGAGCGGGAGGGGCTACGAGCAGTACTTC. Encoded protein: CASRASGRGYEQYF.

CDR3 bases: TGTGCCAGCAGCAATCAGGGGGCTGAAAATTCACCCCTCCACTTT. Its protein is CASSNQGAENSPLHF. The V call is TRBV9, the J call TRBJ1-6, with 8 bases that match TRBD1. This CDR3 contains 15 residues. Germline trimming cut 4 bases from V and 7 bases from J; bases unmatched to any gene: 7. Germline values: CDR1 SGDLS, CDR2 YYNGEE.

To note about this clone: Germline and junction disagree at one end, which may indicate a read error. The chain uses TRBV6-1 and TRBJ1-2; D remains unclear. Germline assignment: CDR1 MNHNS and CDR2 SASEGT. This CDR3 spans 11 amino acids. The CDR3 region has the DNA TGTGCCAGCAGAGAAGGAGGGGGCTACACCTTC. It codes for CASREGGGYTF.

The rearrangement uses TRBV24-1 and TRBJ1-5; possible D gene TRBD1, 5 bases. The length of the CDR3 is 17 residues. CDR1 and CDR2 from the germline V gene are KGHDR and SFDVKD. V lost 4 bases and J lost 1, with 16 bases in between. This CDR3 is CATSDSRGLFSNQPQHF. The CDR3 DNA reads as TGTGCCACCAGTGACAGCCGGGGACTCTTCAGCAATCAGCCCCAGCATTTT.

V gene TRBV7-2 combines with J gene TRBJ2-2, with 8 nucleotides matching TRBD2. The CDR3 is 16 amino acids. Trimming removed 7 bases from V and 4 bases from J; junction bases left unmatched: 11. Germline values: CDR1 SGHTA, CDR2 FQGNSA. This CDR3 is CASTPPGTRGTGELFF. In DNA, the CDR3 is TGTGCCAGCACCCCTCCCGGGACTAGGGGCACCGGGGAGCTGTTTTTT.

CDR3 DNA: TGTGCCAGCAGCTTAGGGGCCTCAGGGGTAGACACTGAAGCTTTCTTT. It codes for CASSLGASGVDTEAFF. The chain recombines TRBV7-8 with TRBJ1-1; tentatively, D is TRBD1 (6 bases). V gave up 1 base and J gave up 3 bases, with 15 bases separating them. The germline V gene encodes CDR1 SGHVS and CDR2 FQNEAQ. This CDR3 spans 16 amino acids.

This clone has ten or more counts. The V and J genes are TRBV2 and TRBJ1-2; D ambiguous. V shed 6 bases and J shed 5 bases, with 10 bases lying between them. The CDR3 runs to 12 residues. Germline V gene sequence: CDR1 SNHLY, CDR2 FYNNEI. The CDR3 nucleotides are TGTGCCAGCAGCAGTGGAGGGTATGGCTACACCTTC. Its translation: CASSSGGYGYTF.

This clone was observed a handful of times. This sequence joins TRBV5-1 and TRBJ1-2; D may be TRBD1 (6 bases). CDR1 is SGHRS, CDR2 YFSETQ, per germline. The CDR3 contains 13 residues. V was clipped by 5 bases and J by 4 bases, with 12 bases between them. The CDR3 is CASRRGAGYGYTF. The CDR3 DNA follows: TGCGCCAGCAGGCGGGGGGCGGGCTATGGCTACACCTTC.

V is TRBV5-1 and J is TRBJ1-1, with D possibly being TRBD1 (5 bases). The CDR3 spans 14 residues. V was cut by 0 bases and J by 1 base, with 7 bases left in between. Germline V gene data show CDR1 as SGHRS and CDR2 as YFSETQ. CDR3 sequence reads: CASSLGRANTEAFF. In DNA, the CDR3 is TGCGCCAGCAGCTTGGGCAGGGCGAACACTGAAGCTTTCTTT.

The J gene is TRBJ1-1, the V gene TRBV30; TRBD1 matches 7 bases. The CDR3 totals 14 residues. The J segment lost 1 base and the V segment lost 3 bases, leaving 5 bases of the junction unmatched. Germline CDR1 and CDR2: GTSNPN and SVGIG (reference sequence). CDR3 sequence (DNA): TGTGCCTGGAGGACAGGGCCTGAGAACACTGAAGCTTTCTTT. Residues: CAWRTGPENTEAFF.

The V gene is TRBV3-1 (or the pseudogene TRBV3-2), the J gene TRBJ2-2; 9 bases match TRBD2. Germline V gene sequence: CDR1 LGHDT, CDR2 YNNKEL (reference sequence). The V gene end was trimmed by 0 bases and the J gene end by 5 bases; junction bases not matched to a gene: 4. This CDR3 has 16 amino acids. CDR3 coding DNA: TGTGCCAGCAGCCAAGATCGGCTAGCGGGGACCGGGGAGCTGTTTTTT. It codes for CASSQDRLAGTGELFF.

This clone was recorded only once. Other nucleotide sequences in the sample specify the same CDR3. J is TRBJ1-2 and V is TRBV6-5, with 7 positions matching TRBD1. The CDR3 covers 14 residues. The J segment lost 2 bases and the V segment lost 5 bases, leaving 5 bases of the junction unmatched. Per the germline V gene, CDR1 is MNHEY and CDR2 is SVGAGI. The CDR3 loop is CASSRGTANYGYTF. CDR3 nucleotide sequence: TGTGCCAGCAGTCGCGGGACAGCCAACTATGGCTACACCTTC.